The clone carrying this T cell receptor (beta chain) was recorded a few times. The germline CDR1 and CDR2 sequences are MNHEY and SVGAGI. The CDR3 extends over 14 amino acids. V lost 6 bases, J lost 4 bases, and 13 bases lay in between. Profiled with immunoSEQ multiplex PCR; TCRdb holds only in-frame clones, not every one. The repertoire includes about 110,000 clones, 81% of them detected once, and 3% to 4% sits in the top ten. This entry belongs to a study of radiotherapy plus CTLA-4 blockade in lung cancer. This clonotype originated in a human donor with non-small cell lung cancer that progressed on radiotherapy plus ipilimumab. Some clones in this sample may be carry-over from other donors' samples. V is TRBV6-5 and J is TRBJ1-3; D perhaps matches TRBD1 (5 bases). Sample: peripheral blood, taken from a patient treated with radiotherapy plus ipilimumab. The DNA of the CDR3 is TGTGCCAGCAGGCCAGGGCAGTCCGGAAACACCATATATTTT. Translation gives CASRPGQSGNTIYF.